The sequence of this T cell receptor (beta chain) was determined in a study of cytomegalovirus exposure and HLA in healthy donors. Whole-study findings and limits: A missense DCLRE1C variant was associated with V- and J-gene trimming of TCR beta chains in a later analysis, and an independent cohort replicated the association.

V lost 3 bases and J lost 5, with 8 bases in between. Germline V gives CDR1 LNHNV, CDR2 YYDKDF (reference sequence). The CDR3 has 13 amino acids. Only a few counts were recorded for this clone. Its target is unknown. These donors counted as nominally healthy when sampled, but unrecorded immune exposures were likely. The PCR employed 60 Vbeta primers together with 13 Jbeta primers. TCRdb's copy holds only in-frame clones and misses some; the assay was immunoSEQ multiplex PCR. The data show 200,000 or so clones, 75% to 90% seen once. Sequencing input: PBMCs. The genes are TRBV15 and TRBJ1-3, with no clear D. The receptor was isolated from a man in his forties or fifties in good health and CMV-seropositive. In DNA, the CDR3 is TGTGCCACCAGCAGTCAAAATCGAAACACCATATATTTT. This translates into CATSSQNRNTIYF. Supplemented by reference TRBV15 and TRBJ1-3, the full variable domain reads DAMVIQNPRYQVTQFGKPVTLSCSQTLNHNVMYWYQQKSSQAPKLLFHYYDKDFNNEADTPDNFQSRRPNTSFCFLDIRSPGLGDTAMYLCATSSQNRNTIYFGEGSWLTVV.